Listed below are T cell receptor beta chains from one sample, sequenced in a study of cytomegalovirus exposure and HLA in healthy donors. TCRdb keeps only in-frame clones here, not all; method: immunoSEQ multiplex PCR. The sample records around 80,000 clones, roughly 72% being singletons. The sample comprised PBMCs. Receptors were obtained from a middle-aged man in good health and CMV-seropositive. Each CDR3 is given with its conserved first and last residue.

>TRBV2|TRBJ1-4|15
CASSLQGATNEKLFF
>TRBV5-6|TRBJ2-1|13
CASSFGTNNEQFF
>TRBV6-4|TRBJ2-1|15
CASSDASGGVDEQFF
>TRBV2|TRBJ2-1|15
CASSSAASVNNEQFF
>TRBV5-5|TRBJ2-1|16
CASSPLGQGIGNEQFF
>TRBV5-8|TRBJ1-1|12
CASSQGETEAFF
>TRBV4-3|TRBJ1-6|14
CASSPTGQGSPLHF
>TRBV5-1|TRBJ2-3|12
CASSRGTDTQYF
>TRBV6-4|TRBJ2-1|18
CASSDSFKKLAGEGEQFF
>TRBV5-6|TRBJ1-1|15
CASTLGRHLNTEAFF
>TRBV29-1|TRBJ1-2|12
CSVRGANYGYTF
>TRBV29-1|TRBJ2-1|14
CSVGGRLVRNEQFF
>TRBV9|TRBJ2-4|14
CASSLRLAADIQYF
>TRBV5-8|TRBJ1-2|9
CASTYGYTF
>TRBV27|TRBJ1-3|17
CASSLEGPHFPGNTIYF
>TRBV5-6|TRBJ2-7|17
CASSSGQGAVSPYEQYF
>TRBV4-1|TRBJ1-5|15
CASSPWTGSNQPQHF
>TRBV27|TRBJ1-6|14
CASSLTGYNSPLHF
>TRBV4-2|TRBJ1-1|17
CASSPLEPGQGNTEAFF
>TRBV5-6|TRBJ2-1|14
CASSPRLAEGGQFF
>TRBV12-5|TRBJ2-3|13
CASGSTEIDTQYF
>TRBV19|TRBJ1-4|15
CASSINRGGTEKLFF